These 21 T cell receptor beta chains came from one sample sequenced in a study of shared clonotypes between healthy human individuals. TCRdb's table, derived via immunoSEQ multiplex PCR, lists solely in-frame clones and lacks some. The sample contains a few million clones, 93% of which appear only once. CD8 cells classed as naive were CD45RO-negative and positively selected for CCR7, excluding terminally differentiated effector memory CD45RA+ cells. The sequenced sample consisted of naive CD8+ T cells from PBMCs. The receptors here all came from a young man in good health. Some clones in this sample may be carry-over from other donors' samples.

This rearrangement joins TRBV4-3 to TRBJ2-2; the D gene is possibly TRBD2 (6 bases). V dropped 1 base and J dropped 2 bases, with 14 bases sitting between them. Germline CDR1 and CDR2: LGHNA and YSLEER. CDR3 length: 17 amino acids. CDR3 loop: CASSQALPGLNTGELFF. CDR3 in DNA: TGCGCCAGCAGCCAAGCGTTACCGGGACTTAACACCGGGGAGCTGTTTTTT.

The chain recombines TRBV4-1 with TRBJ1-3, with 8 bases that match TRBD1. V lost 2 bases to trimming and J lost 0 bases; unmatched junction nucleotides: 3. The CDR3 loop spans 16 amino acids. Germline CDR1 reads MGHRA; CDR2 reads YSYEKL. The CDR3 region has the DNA TGCGCCAGCAGCCAATTCACAGGGGGCTCTGGAAACACCATATATTTT. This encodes CASSQFTGGSGNTIYF.

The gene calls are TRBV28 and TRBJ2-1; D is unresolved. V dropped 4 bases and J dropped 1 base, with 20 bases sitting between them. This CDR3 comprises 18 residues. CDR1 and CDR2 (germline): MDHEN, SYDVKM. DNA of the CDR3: TGTGCCAGCAGTTACCTACGGGCCCCACCCTTTTCCTACAATGAGCAGTTCTTC. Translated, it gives CASSYLRAPPFSYNEQFF.

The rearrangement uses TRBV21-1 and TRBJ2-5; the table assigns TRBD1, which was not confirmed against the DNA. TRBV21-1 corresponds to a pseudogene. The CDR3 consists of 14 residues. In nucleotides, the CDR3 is TGTGCCAGCGACCATTATACCAGGGGAGAGACCCAGTACTTC. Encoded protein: CASDHYTRGETQYF.

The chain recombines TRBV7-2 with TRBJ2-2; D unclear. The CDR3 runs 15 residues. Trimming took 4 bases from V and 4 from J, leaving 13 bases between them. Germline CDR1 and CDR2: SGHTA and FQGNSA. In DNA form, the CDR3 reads TGTGCCAGCAGCTCCCACCGACTTCTCACCGGGGAGCTGTTTTTT. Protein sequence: CASSSHRLLTGELFF.

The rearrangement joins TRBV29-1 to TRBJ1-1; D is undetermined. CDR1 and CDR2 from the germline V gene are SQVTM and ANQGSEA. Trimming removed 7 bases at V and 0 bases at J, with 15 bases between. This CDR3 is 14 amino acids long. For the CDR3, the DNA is TGCAGCGCAAAGCGCGCGGCTTTGAACACTGAAGCTTTCTTT. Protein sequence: CSAKRAALNTEAFF.

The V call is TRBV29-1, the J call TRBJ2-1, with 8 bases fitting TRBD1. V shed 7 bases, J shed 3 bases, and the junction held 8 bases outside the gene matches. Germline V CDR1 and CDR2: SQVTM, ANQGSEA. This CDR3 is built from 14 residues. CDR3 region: CSGTGLQDYNEQFF. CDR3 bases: TGCAGCGGGACAGGGTTGCAGGACTACAATGAGCAGTTCTTC.

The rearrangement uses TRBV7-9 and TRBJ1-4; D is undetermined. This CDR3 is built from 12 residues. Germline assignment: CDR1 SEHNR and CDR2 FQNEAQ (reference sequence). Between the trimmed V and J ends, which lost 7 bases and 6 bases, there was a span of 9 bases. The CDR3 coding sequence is TGTGCCAGCACCTCTGGGCATGAAAAACTGTTTTTT. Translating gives CASTSGHEKLFF.

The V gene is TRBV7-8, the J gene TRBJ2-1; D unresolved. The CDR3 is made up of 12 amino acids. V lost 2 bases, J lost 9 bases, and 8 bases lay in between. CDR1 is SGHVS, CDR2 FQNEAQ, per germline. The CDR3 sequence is CASSLYSFEQFF. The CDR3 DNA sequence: TGTGCCAGCAGCTTATATAGTTTTGAGCAGTTCTTC.

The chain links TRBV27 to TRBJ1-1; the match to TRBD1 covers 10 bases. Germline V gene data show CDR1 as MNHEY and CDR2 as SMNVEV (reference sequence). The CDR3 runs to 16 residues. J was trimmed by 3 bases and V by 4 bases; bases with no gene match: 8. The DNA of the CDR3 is TGTGCCAGCAGTTACACCGGGACAGGGGAAGACACTGAAGCTTTCTTT. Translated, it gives CASSYTGTGEDTEAFF.

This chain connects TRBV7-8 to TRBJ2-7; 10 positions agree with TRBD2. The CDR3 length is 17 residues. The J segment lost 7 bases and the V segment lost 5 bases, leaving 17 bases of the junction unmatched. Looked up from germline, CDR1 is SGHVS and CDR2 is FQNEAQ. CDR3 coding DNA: TGTGCCAGCAGCCCCGAGCGGCTAGCGGGAGTGTACGTTGAGCAGTACTTC. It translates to CASSPERLAGVYVEQYF.

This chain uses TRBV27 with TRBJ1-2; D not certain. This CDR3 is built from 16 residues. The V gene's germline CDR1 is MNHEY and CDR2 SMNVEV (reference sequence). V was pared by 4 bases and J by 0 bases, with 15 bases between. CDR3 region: CASSSVNAFPNYGYTF. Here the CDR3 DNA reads TGTGCCAGCAGTTCGGTAAACGCGTTCCCTAACTATGGCTACACCTTC.

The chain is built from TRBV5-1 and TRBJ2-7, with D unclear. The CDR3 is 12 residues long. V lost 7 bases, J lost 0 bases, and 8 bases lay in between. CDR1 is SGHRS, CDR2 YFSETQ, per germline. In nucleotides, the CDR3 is TGCGCCAGCTACGGTGACTCCTACGAGCAGTACTTC. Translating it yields CASYGDSYEQYF.

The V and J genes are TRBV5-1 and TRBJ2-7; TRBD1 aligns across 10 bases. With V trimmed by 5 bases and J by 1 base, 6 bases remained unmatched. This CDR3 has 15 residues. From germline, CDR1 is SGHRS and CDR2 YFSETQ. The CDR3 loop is CASRSDRGHSYEQYF. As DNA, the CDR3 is TGCGCCAGCAGGTCCGACAGGGGGCATTCCTACGAGCAGTACTTC.

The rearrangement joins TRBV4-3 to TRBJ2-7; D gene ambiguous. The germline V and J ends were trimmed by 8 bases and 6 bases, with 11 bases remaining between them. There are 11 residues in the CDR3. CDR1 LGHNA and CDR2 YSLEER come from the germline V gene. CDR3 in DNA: TGCGCCAGCGGATCTGGTTCCGAGCAGTACTTC. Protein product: CASGSGSEQYF.

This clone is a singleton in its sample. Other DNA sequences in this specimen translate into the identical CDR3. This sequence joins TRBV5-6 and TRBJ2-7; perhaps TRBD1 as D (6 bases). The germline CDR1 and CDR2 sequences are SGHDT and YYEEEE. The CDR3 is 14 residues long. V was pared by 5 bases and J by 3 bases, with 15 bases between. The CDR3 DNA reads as TGTGCCAGCAGTTTATCAGGGGTACTCTACGAGCAGTACTTC. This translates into CASSLSGVLYEQYF.

The DNA of the CDR3 is TGTGCCAGTAGCCGGACTGCAACTAATGAAAAACTGTTTTTT. It specifies CASSRTATNEKLFF. The V and J genes are TRBV19 and TRBJ1-4; D is undetermined. Germline-derived CDR1 and CDR2 are LNHDA and SQIVND (reference sequence). The CDR3 spans 14 residues. Deletions cut 6 bases from V and 0 bases from J, with 8 bases between.

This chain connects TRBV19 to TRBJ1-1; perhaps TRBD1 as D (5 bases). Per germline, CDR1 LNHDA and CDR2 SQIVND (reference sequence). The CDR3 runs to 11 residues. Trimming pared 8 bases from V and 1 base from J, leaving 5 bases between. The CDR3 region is CASDRNTEAFF. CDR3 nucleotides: TGTGCCAGTGACAGGAACACTGAAGCTTTCTTT.

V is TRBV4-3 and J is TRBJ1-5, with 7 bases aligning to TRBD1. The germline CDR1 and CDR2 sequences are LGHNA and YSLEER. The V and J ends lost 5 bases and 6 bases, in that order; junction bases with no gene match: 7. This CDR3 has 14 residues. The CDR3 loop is CASSIDRVGQPQHF. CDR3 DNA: TGCGCCAGCAGCATCGACAGGGTGGGTCAGCCCCAGCATTTT.

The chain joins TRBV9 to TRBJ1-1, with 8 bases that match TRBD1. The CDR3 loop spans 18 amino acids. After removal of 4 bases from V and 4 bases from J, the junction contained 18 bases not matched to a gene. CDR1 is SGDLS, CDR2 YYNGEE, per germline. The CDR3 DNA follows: TGTGCCAGCAGCCCATCCGGGGCGACAGGGGATTCGGTCACTGAAGCTTTCTTT. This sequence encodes CASSPSGATGDSVTEAFF.

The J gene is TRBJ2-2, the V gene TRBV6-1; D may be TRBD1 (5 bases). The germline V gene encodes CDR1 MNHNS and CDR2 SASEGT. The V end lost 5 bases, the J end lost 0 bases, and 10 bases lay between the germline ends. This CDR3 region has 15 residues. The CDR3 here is CASSTDRTNTGELFF. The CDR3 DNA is TGTGCCAGCAGTACCGACAGAACGAACACCGGGGAGCTGTTTTTT.